A single sample gave rise to the 24 T cell receptor beta chains below, sequenced in a study of blood T cell repertoires in COVID-19. Assay: immunoSEQ multiplex PCR; the TCRdb copy retains only in-frame clones and omits some. This table has about 320,000 clones, nearly 90% appearing once. The sample consisted of peripheral blood. These receptors were obtained from a woman aged 25 to 39 with COVID-19, enrolled during active disease.

The V gene is TRBV7-9, the J gene TRBJ2-3, with 9 nucleotides matching TRBD2. J lost 0 bases, V lost 1 base, and 2 bases had no gene match. Germline CDR1 reads SEHNR; CDR2 reads FQNEAQ (reference sequence). The CDR3 extends over 16 amino acids. The CDR3 nucleotides read TGTGCCAGCAGCTTAGGGCTAGCGGGGAGCACAGATACGCAGTATTTT. Protein sequence: CASSLGLAGSTDTQYF. The variable domain in full, completed from reference TRBV7-9 and TRBJ2-3, reads DTGVSQNPRHKITKRGQNVTFRCDPISEHNRLYWYRQTLGQGPEFLTYFQNEAQLEKSRLLSDRFSAERPKGSFSTLEIQRTEQGDSAMYLCASSLGLAGSTDTQYFGPGTRLTVL.

The chain couples TRBV7-6 to TRBJ1-5, with D tentatively TRBD1 (5 bases). Between the trimmed V and J ends, which lost 0 bases and 6 bases, there was a span of 15 bases. The CDR3 length is 16 residues. CDR1 and CDR2 (germline): SGHVS, FNYEAQ. Here the CDR3 DNA reads TGTGCCAGCAGCTTAGCTGGCGGGGGTCAGCGTCAGCCCCAGCATTTT. Its protein is CASSLAGGGQRQPQHF. Looking up the rest from reference TRBV7-6 and TRBJ1-5 gives the full variable domain: GAGVSQSPRYKVTKRGQDVALRCDPISGHVSLYWYRQALGQGPEFLTYFNYEAQQDKSGLPNDRFSAERPEGSISTLTIQRTEQRDSAMYRCASSLAGGGQRQPQHFGDGTRLSIL.

A word on this clone: Other DNA sequences in the sample encode the same CDR3. The chain joins TRBV5-1 to TRBJ1-1; no clear D. The CDR3 length is 13 residues. In germline, CDR1 is SGHRS, CDR2 YFSETQ. The V and J ends lost 3 bases and 1 base respectively, with 7 bases between them. The DNA for the CDR3 is TGCGCCAGCAGCTCCTCGGGGAACACTGAAGCTTTCTTT. Its translation: CASSSSGNTEAFF.

The CDR3 region is CASSPPGGSGNTIYF. As DNA, the CDR3 is TGTGCCAGCAGCCCACCCGGGGGCTCTGGAAACACCATATATTTT. The chain recombines TRBV5-4 with TRBJ1-3, with D perhaps matching TRBD1 (5 bases). This CDR3 has 15 amino acids. Trimming removed 4 bases from V and 0 bases from J, with 11 bases in between. Germline V gene data show CDR1 as SGHNT and CDR2 as YYREEE (reference sequence).

This clone has a single count. The chain employs TRBV6-5 and TRBJ2-7; D remains unclear. Deletions cut 8 bases from V and 2 bases from J, with 4 bases between. This CDR3 has 10 amino acids. Germline V lookup: CDR1 MNHEY, CDR2 SVGAGI. In DNA form, the CDR3 reads TGTGCCAGCTATGCCTACGAGCAGTACTTC. The encoded protein is CASYAYEQYF.

This chain connects TRBV3-1 (or the pseudogene TRBV3-2) to TRBJ1-2; a weak D match, TRBD1 (5 bases). The CDR3 totals 15 residues. Trimming removed 4 bases at V and 6 bases at J, with 18 bases between. Germline V lookup: CDR1 LGHDT, CDR2 YNNKEL (reference sequence). CDR3 nucleotide sequence: TGTGCCAGCAGCCCACTTGGAGGGGCAATCAATGGCTACACCTTC. This translates into CASSPLGGAINGYTF.

This clone was observed a single time. J is TRBJ2-3 and V is TRBV19, with 9 nucleotides matching TRBD1. This CDR3 has 13 amino acids. Germline loops: CDR1 LNHDA, CDR2 SQIVND (reference sequence). The ends lost 9 bases at V and 3 bases at J; junction bases unmatched: 4. As DNA, the CDR3 is TGTGCCAGCGGACAGGGGAAAACAGATACGCAGTATTTT. Amino acid sequence: CASGQGKTDTQYF.

V is TRBV7-9 and J is TRBJ1-1, with D maybe TRBD1 (5 bases). Deletions cut 5 bases from V and 2 bases from J, with 12 bases between. Germline V CDR1 and CDR2: SEHNR, FQNEAQ (reference sequence). The CDR3 is 14 amino acids. As DNA, the CDR3 is TGTGCCAGCAGCCCGCTGACAGATAACACTGAAGCTTTCTTT. Translated, it gives CASSPLTDNTEAFF.

The gene calls are TRBV28 and TRBJ1-4; TRBD1 matches at 12 bases. CDR1 is MDHEN and CDR2 is SYDVKM in the germline V gene. The J segment lost 8 bases and the V segment lost 5 bases, leaving 6 bases of the junction unmatched. This CDR3 region has 15 residues. The CDR3 loop reads CASSPRDRGREKLFF. The CDR3 region has the DNA TGTGCCAGCAGTCCCCGGGACAGGGGGCGGGAAAAACTGTTTTTT. The full variable domain, completed using reference TRBV28 and TRBJ1-4, is DVKVTQSSRYLVKRTGEKVFLECVQDMDHENMFWYRQDPGLGLRLIYFSYDVKMKEKGDIPEGYSVSREKKERFSLILESASTNQTSMYLCASSPRDRGREKLFFGSGTQLSVL.

V usage is TRBV24-1 and J usage is TRBJ2-1, with D possibly matching TRBD2 (6 bases). Germline V gene data show CDR1 as KGHDR and CDR2 as SFDVKD. The V and J ends lost 4 bases and 7 bases respectively, with 19 bases between them. The CDR3 extends over 16 amino acids. The CDR3 sequence is CATSDAPGRGGNEQFF. CDR3 nucleotides: TGTGCCACCAGTGACGCTCCGGGGCGGGGCGGGAATGAGCAGTTCTTC.

The chain uses TRBV19 and TRBJ1-1; possible D gene TRBD1, 5 bases. The CDR3 sequence is 15 residues long. Trimming cost V 1 base and J 1 base, with 10 bases left between them. Germline CDR1 and CDR2: LNHDA and SQIVND (reference sequence). The CDR3 nucleotides are TGTGCCAGTAGTATAGTGCCAGGGTCGAACACTGAAGCTTTCTTT. This codes for CASSIVPGSNTEAFF. Full variable domain (rest looked up from reference TRBV19 and TRBJ1-1): DGGITQSPKYLFRKEGQNVTLSCEQNLNHDAMYWYRQDPGQGLRLIYYSQIVNDFQKGDIAEGYSVSREKKESFPLTVTSAQKNPTAFYLCASSIVPGSNTEAFFGQGTRLTVV.

This rearrangement joins TRBV30 to TRBJ1-4; TRBD1 aligns across 9 bases. CDR3 length equals 13 residues. The germline gives CDR1 GTSNPN, CDR2 SVGIG (reference sequence). The junction had 8 bases not matched to a gene; V was cut back by 8 bases and J by 7 bases. In nucleotides, the CDR3 is TGTGCCACTCCCGGGACAGGGAGTGAAAAACTGTTTTTT. This codes for CATPGTGSEKLFF.

This clone was counted once. The chain uses TRBV11-2 and TRBJ2-2, with D tentatively TRBD1 (7 bases). The CDR3 extends over 14 amino acids. Per the germline V gene, CDR1 is SGHAT and CDR2 is FQNNGV. Trimming took off 4 bases at V and 6 bases at J, with 12 bases between the two ends. CDR3 amino acids: CASSSPRGAGELFF. Written as DNA, the CDR3 is TGTGCCAGCAGCTCCCCCAGGGGGGCCGGGGAGCTGTTTTTT.

The V gene is TRBV5-7, the J gene TRBJ2-7; D gene unclear. TRBV5-7 is assigned to the ORF class and has an uncertain function. There are 11 residues in the CDR3. Trimming removed 4 bases at V and 11 bases at J, with 13 bases between. DNA of the CDR3: TGTGCCAGCAGCCCAGAGCGCATAGAGTACTTC. Translating gives CASSPERIEYF.

The V and J genes are TRBV5-1 and TRBJ2-5; TRBD1 might be the D (6 bases). The V gene's germline CDR1 is SGHRS and CDR2 YFSETQ. The CDR3 extends over 13 amino acids. V was pared by 5 bases and J by 5 bases, with 13 bases between. In nucleotides, the CDR3 is TGCGCCAGCAGGGACAGTGTAGGTGAGACCCAGTACTTC. It encodes CASRDSVGETQYF.

The gene calls are TRBV4-1 and TRBJ2-5, with TRBD2 matching 12 bases. V shed 3 bases and J 3 bases; nucleotides not matched to a gene: 5. The germline V gene has CDR1 MGHRA and CDR2 YSYEKL. The CDR3 extends over 16 amino acids. This chain's CDR3 is CASSHLAGGREETQYF. CDR3 coding DNA: TGCGCCAGCAGCCACCTAGCGGGGGGGCGGGAAGAGACCCAGTACTTC.

V is TRBV6-5 and J is TRBJ1-2, with TRBD1 identical over 8 bases. The CDR3 spans 14 residues. With V trimmed by 4 bases and J by 8 bases, 9 bases remained unmatched. CDR1 and CDR2 (germline): MNHEY, SVGAGI. The CDR3 bases are TGTGCCAGCAGTTTCCAGGGGGCGCAAGGGGGCTACACCTTC. Translating gives CASSFQGAQGGYTF.

This chain joins TRBV7-2 and TRBJ1-1; 7 bases line up with TRBD1. The CDR3 totals 13 residues. CDR1 and CDR2 (germline): SGHTA, FQGNSA. The V segment lost 3 bases and the J segment 8 bases; nucleotides outside the gene matches: 6. CDR3 in amino acids: CASSLGQRVEAFF. DNA for the CDR3: TGTGCCAGCAGCTTGGGACAGCGGGTCGAAGCTTTCTTT.

The chain carries TRBV28 and TRBJ2-2; D gene unclear. CDR1 and CDR2 (germline): MDHEN, SYDVKM. There are 16 residues in the CDR3. Trimming stripped 3 bases from V and 0 bases from J, with 11 bases between. The CDR3 protein is CASSFSQRSNTGELFF. In DNA form, the CDR3 reads TGTGCCAGCAGTTTTTCGCAGCGTTCGAACACCGGGGAGCTGTTTTTT.

The chain combines TRBV4-1 with TRBJ1-4; 7 positions match TRBD1. V was clipped by 4 bases and J by 5 bases; unmatched bases: 7. Germline V gives CDR1 MGHRA, CDR2 YSYEKL. This CDR3 is built from 15 residues. CDR3 loop: CASSRLPGQNEKLFF. Written as DNA, the CDR3 is TGCGCCAGCAGCCGGTTACCGGGACAGAATGAAAAACTGTTTTTT.

This clone was seen once. The rearrangement links TRBV7-6 to TRBJ2-7, with 8 bases identical to TRBD1. The V segment lost 2 bases and the J segment 4 bases; nucleotides outside the gene matches: 13. The CDR3 contains 17 residues. CDR1 SGHVS and CDR2 FNYEAQ come from the germline V gene. DNA of the CDR3: TGTGCCAGCAGCTTACTATCCGGGACAGGCGGTGGGTACGAGCAGTACTTC. Residues: CASSLLSGTGGGYEQYF.

The chain has TRBV19 and TRBJ2-1, with TRBD1 matching 7 bases. The ends lost 1 base at V and 2 bases at J; junction bases unmatched: 2. The CDR3 is made up of 15 amino acids. The germline gives CDR1 LNHDA, CDR2 SQIVND (reference sequence). This chain's CDR3 is CASSIGQGAYNEQFF. The CDR3 DNA sequence: TGTGCCAGTAGTATAGGGCAGGGGGCCTACAATGAGCAGTTCTTC.

The chain employs TRBV5-1 and TRBJ2-7, with 9 nucleotides matching TRBD1. Germline trimming cut 5 bases from V and 4 bases from J; bases unmatched to any gene: 13. CDR1 and CDR2 (germline): SGHRS, YFSETQ. The CDR3 sequence is 16 residues long. The CDR3 reads CASSRHRGPDGYEQYF. The CDR3 coding sequence is TGCGCCAGCAGTCGCCACAGGGGGCCCGATGGATACGAGCAGTACTTC.

CDR3 nucleotides: TGTGCCAGCAGCCGCCCGGATGGGCAGGATCTGTATAATGAAAAACTGTTTTTT. It codes for CASSRPDGQDLYNEKLFF. The chain has TRBV7-9 and TRBJ1-4; no reliable D call. There are 18 residues in the CDR3. Trimming removed 5 bases at V and 4 bases at J, with 23 bases between. CDR1 and CDR2 from the germline V gene are SEHNR and FQNEAQ (reference sequence).